This entry describes one TCR beta chain. The sample belongs to a study of CD8 T cells in Susac syndrome. V lost 4 bases, J lost 6 bases, and 13 bases lay in between. CDR3 length: 12 amino acids. CDR1 is SQVTM and CDR2 is ANQGSEA in the germline V gene. The authors reverse transcribed roughly 0.5 to 1 ug RNA with random hexamers. Using its own MiXCR run on the immunoSEQ multiplex PCR reads, TCRdb lists one record per CDR3 protein. Among some 300,000 distinct CDR3 sequences listed, almost 85% were seen once. The TCR comes from a human donor with multiple sclerosis. The sequenced material came from CD8+ T cells from PBMCs. V usage is TRBV29-1 and J usage is TRBJ2-7; tentative D call: TRBD2 (5 bases). The CDR3 bases are TGCAGCGTTGTATCCGGCCGGGGCGAGCAGTACTTC. Protein: CSVVSGRGEQYF.